The sample holds a few counts of the clone carrying this T cell receptor beta chain. Its target is not known. The record originates from a study of T-cell memory formation after mild COVID-19. Study-wide background: In these data, TCR clusters were largely donor specific.

Study-wide results and caveats: Some SARS-CoV-2-responding clones were already detected in memory before infection. Second-wave clones peaking on day 37 lacked confirmed SARS-CoV-2 specificity.

A 5'RACE reaction primed in the constant segment made cDNA libraries of TCR alpha and TCR beta, and these carried sample barcodes and UMIs. MiXCR was run by TCRdb on the 5' RACE reads, yielding one entry per CDR3 protein. Of approximately 230,000 distinct CDR3 sequences listed, around 17% are singletons. The sample consisted of PBMCs or a T cell subset sorted from them (not recorded which). This clonotype was sampled from a man between 18 and 29 years old who had mild COVID-19 (a few samples of this study predate the infection). Cell type and time point are not known.

CDR3 sequence (DNA): TGTGCCAGCAGTTACGCGTCGTGGGGGATAGGTGGCTACACCTTC. Residues: CASSYASWGIGGYTF. The chain recombines TRBV6-5 with TRBJ1-2; a possible D gene is TRBD1 (5 bases). Germline CDR1 MNHEY, CDR2 SVGAGI. The V end lost 2 bases, the J end lost 7 bases, and 17 bases lay between the germline ends. The CDR3 has 15 residues.